The source of this T cell receptor beta chain is a study of human T cells and chemical hapten exposure. Time point meaning: patch test 2, 6 weeks after DPC sensitization. Treatment: therapeutic diphenylcyclopropenone sensitization with weekly scalp DPC. Researchers extracted total RNA from unfractionated whole blood. TCRdb reanalysed the RACE reads using MiXCR and keeps one entry per CDR3 protein. The data contain about 140,000 distinct CDR3 sequences, about 12% of them seen just once; the ten biggest clones take up 1.4%. Comments on this clonotype: Its antigen is not known.

Findings and caveats of the study: Those TCRs sitting above 1 in 1000 frequency stayed the same with DPC sensitization.

Sequenced here: whole blood, sampled in connection with sensitization to the hapten diphenylcyclopropenone (DPC). This TCR came from a woman aged 50 to 65 with alopecia areata. Some clones in this sample may be carry-over from other donors' samples.

CDR3 sequence reads: CASSISGAYEQYF. As DNA, the CDR3 is TGTGCCAGCAGTATTAGCGGAGCCTACGAGCAGTACTTC. The chain is built from TRBV6-2 or TRBV6-3 and TRBJ2-7, with D possibly TRBD2 on 6 matching bases. The CDR3 totals 13 residues. Germline CDR1 MNHEY, CDR2 SVGEGT. Trimming shortened V by 5 bases and J by 2 bases, and 10 bases separated the two germline ends.